The T cell receptor (beta chain) under discussion was sequenced for a study of Graves' ophthalmopathy and Graves' hyperthyroidism. Each diagnosis was determined on the basis of clinical symptoms, serum thyroxine, TRAb, thyroid ultrasound and orbital computed tomography. Amplifying from RNA transcripts, the study obtained TCR beta CDR3 regions. HTBI-primed first-round RT-PCR preceded second-round multiplex PCR. In TCRdb, the multiplex PCR reads were re-called with MiXCR into one record per CDR3 protein. The data contain about 1.1 million distinct CDR3 sequences, about two fifths of them singletons. The sample comprised peripheral blood or thyroid tissue (not recorded which). The TCR comes from an adult man with Graves' hyperthyroidism.

The CDR3 loop reads CASSTHPISYEQYF. CDR3 nucleotides: TGTGCCAGTAGTACCCACCCCATTTCCTACGAGCAGTACTTC. The V call is TRBV19, the J call TRBJ2-7; D is undetermined. The germline V gene encodes CDR1 LNHDA and CDR2 SQIVND (reference sequence). There are 14 residues in the CDR3. V was clipped by 4 bases and J by 1 base, with 11 bases between them.